This T cell receptor beta chain was sequenced for a study of response to subunit inactivated influenza vaccine. This clonotype has just a few counts. Antigen specificity is unknown. The CDR3 length is 14 residues. Germline-derived CDR1 and CDR2 are SNHLY and FYNNEI. Losses at the gene ends were 4 bases for V and 3 bases for J; bases not matched to a gene: 4. The study, taken as a whole, reports: Authors suggested seasonal influenza vaccinations each recruit few new T cells.

From the RT-PCR reads, TCRdb called clonotypes with MiXCR, one entry per CDR3 protein. The sample holds about half a million distinct CDR3 sequences, less than 8% seen once. Source: PBMCs from blood, taken approximately 25 months after vaccination. The chain employs TRBV2 and TRBJ2-7; 9 bases fit TRBD2. This sequence originates from a man aged 45 to 70 who received an inactivated influenza vaccine. The CDR3 loop is CASSGLAGFYEQYF. The DNA of the CDR3 is TGTGCCAGCAGTGGGCTAGCGGGATTCTACGAGCAGTACTTC.